This TCR beta chain appears in the sequencing data of a study of beta chain features in type 1 diabetes. Study conclusions and caveats: Patients with Type 1 diabetes showed moderately but significantly shorter TCRB CDR3s in all four CD4+ subsets.

As concerns this clone: Its antigen remains unidentified.

Populations obtained by sorting all exceeded 95% purity. Since all of the isolated RNA was reverse transcribed, expressed TCRB transcripts were what got sequenced. Sequencing of naive, central memory and regulatory T cell samples gave an average of about 3.57 million reads. The repertoire was sequenced with immunoSEQ multiplex PCR; TCRdb's copy has only in-frame clones and lacks some. Counted here are hundreds of thousands of clones, 11% to 15% occurring once; the ten biggest clones make up 0.03% to 0.045%. The CDR3 consists of 17 residues. Trimming removed 4 bases at V and 0 bases at J, with 16 bases between. Germline CDR1 is SGHDN and CDR2 is FVKESK.

The chain couples TRBV14 to TRBJ2-1; maybe TRBD1 (5 bases). This sequence was found in a man aged 18 to 29 with type 1 diabetes. The sample consisted of naive CD4+ T cells from blood. The CDR3 sequence: CASSPRKGAFSYNEQFF. Here the CDR3 DNA reads TGTGCCAGCAGCCCTAGGAAAGGGGCCTTCTCCTACAATGAGCAGTTCTTC.